This T cell receptor (beta chain) was recorded in a study of identical twins. Study-wide results and caveats: In drawing conclusions, the study used cross-sectional statistical analysis and did not follow the same donors. High-abundance cord blood beta clonotypes had fewer insertions; memory repertoires showed none.

The sample holds a few counts of this clonotype. The target antigen is unknown. TCRdb analysed the 5' RACE reads with MiXCR anew, one entry per CDR3 protein. The sample yields some 1,700,000 distinct CDR3 sequences, about 32% seen once. This CDR3 contains 14 residues. Germline values: CDR1 MDHEN, CDR2 SYDVKM. V shed 5 bases and J 3 bases; nucleotides not matched to a gene: 3. Sequenced material: cord blood. The rearrangement joins TRBV28 to TRBJ2-4, with 8 bases lining up with TRBD2. The TCR comes from a newborn girl in good health. Written as DNA, the CDR3 is TGTGCCAGCAGTCCAGCGGGGGTCAAAAACATTCAGTACTTC. Amino acid sequence: CASSPAGVKNIQYF.